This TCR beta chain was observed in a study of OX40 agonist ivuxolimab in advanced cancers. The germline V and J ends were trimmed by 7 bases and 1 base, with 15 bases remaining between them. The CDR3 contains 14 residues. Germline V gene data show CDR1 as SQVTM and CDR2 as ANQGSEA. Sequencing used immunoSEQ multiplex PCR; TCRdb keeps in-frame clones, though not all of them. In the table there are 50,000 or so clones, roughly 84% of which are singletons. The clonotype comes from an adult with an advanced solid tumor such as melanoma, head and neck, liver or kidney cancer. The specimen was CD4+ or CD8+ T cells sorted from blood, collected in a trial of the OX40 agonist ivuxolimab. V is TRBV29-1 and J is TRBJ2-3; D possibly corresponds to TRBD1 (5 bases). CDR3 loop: CSAPDSPRTDTQYF. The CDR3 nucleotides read TGCAGCGCCCCTGACAGCCCACGCACAGATACGCAGTATTTT.